The present TCR beta chain was sequenced within a study of shared clonotypes between healthy human individuals. The CDR3 spans 12 residues. The V end was cut by 4 bases, the J end by 12 bases, with 16 bases between. CDR1 and CDR2 from the germline V gene are SGHKS and YYEKEE (reference sequence). Cells designated naive CD8 were CD45RO-negative and were positively selected for CCR7, with terminally differentiated effector memory CD45RA+ cells excluded. Approximately 210 ng DNA, tens of thousands of T cell genomes, went into each sorted-subset replicate PCR. Repertoires were generated with immunoSEQ multiplex PCR, while TCRdb's copy carries only in-frame clones and drops some. Here the sample spans about 1.9 million clones, 85% to 95% being singletons.

The TCR was taken from a man between 18 and 35 years old in good health. Some clones in this sample may be carry-over from other donors' samples. The sample comprised naive CD8+ T cells from PBMCs. The chain has TRBV5-5 and TRBJ1-1, with unresolved D. CDR3 amino acids: CASSTQVSLTFF. CDR3 sequence (DNA): TGTGCCAGCAGCACGCAGGTCTCACTGACTTTCTTT.